The rows below give T cell receptor beta chains drawn from one sample of a study of cytomegalovirus exposure and HLA in healthy donors. Repertoires were generated with immunoSEQ multiplex PCR, while TCRdb's copy carries only in-frame clones and drops some. Here the sample spans about 82,000 clones, roughly 72% being singletons. Sequencing input: PBMCs. The receptors originated from a woman aged 50 to 60 in good health and CMV-seropositive. The CDR3 runs from the conserved cysteine through the conserved F or W. The order of the fields is J gene, CDR3 length, clone size, D gene, V gene, CDR3 DNA, CDR3 protein. D genes are given only for firm matches. Clone size is given for some rows only: seen once, a few or many times, or a class if the clone is expanded.

TRBJ2-3,16,-,TRBD2,TRBV15,TGTGCCACCAGCAGACCCTCTAGCGGGACCACAGATACGCAGTATTTT,CATSRPSSGTTDTQYF
TRBJ2-1,16,-,-,TRBV4-1,TGCGCCAGCAGCCACCCGGGACAACGGCGGTTCAATGAGCAGTTCTTC,CASSHPGQRRFNEQFF
TRBJ2-1,15,-,-,TRBV28,TGTGCCAGCAGGCGAGTAGGCTTCAGGAACAATGAGCAGTTCTTC,CASRRVGFRNNEQFF
TRBJ1-1,15,few,-,TRBV6-5,TGTGCCAGCAGCTCTGTCGACAGCCCAACACTGGCGGCTTTCTTT,CASSSVDSPTLAAFF
TRBJ2-7,13,-,TRBD2,TRBV13,TGTGCCAGCCGCAGGACTAGCGGCAACGAGCAGTACTTC,CASRRTSGNEQYF
TRBJ2-3,14,-,TRBD1,TRBV6-4,TGTGCCAGCAGTGGGACAGGGGGCACAGATACGCAGTATTTT,CASSGTGGTDTQYF
TRBJ1-1,12,few,-,TRBV25-1,TGTGCCAGCAGACGACAGGAGACCGAAGCTTTCTTT,CASRRQETEAFF
TRBJ2-5,17,once,TRBD2,TRBV4-1,TGCGCCAGCAGCCAAGGCCAGAGTAGCGGGTCACGAGAGACCCAGTACTTC,CASSQGQSSGSRETQYF
TRBJ2-5,13,-,-,TRBV2,TGTGCCAGCGGCACCCCAGGGGGGGAGACCCAGTACTTC,CASGTPGGETQYF
TRBJ1-1,14,many,-,TRBV25-1,TGTGCCAGCAGTGGCCGGGAGGATCACACTGAAGCTTTCTTT,CASSGREDHTEAFF
TRBJ2-1,15,once,-,TRBV6-5,TGTGCCAGCAGGTCGACTTCTAGCTCCTACAATGAGCAGTTCTTC,CASRSTSSSYNEQFF
TRBJ1-5,17,-,TRBD1,TRBV18,TGTGCCAGCTCATCCGGGACAGGGGTAAATAGCAATCAGCCCCAGCATTTT,CASSSGTGVNSNQPQHF
TRBJ2-1,14,few,TRBD1,TRBV5-1,TGCGCCAGCAGCTTAAGGCAGGGGGTGGGTGAGCAGTTCTTC,CASSLRQGVGEQFF
TRBJ1-1,16,-,-,TRBV7-6,TGTGCCAGCAGCTTAGGGCCAGGGATAGCGGTGACTGAAGCTTTCTTT,CASSLGPGIAVTEAFF
TRBJ2-7,14,-,-,TRBV28,TGTGCCAGCAGTTTGCAGGGTCCCTCCTACGAGCAGTACTTC,CASSLQGPSYEQYF
TRBJ2-3,14,-,-,TRBV5-1,TGCGCCAGCAAGAGACAGGCGGAGGCAGATACGCAGTATTTT,CASKRQAEADTQYF
TRBJ2-7,15,-,-,TRBV6-1,TGTGCCAGCACGAGGGGGGGGCGCGGACTTGCCGAGCAGTACTTC,CASTRGGRGLAEQYF
TRBJ2-2,14,-,-,TRBV2,TGTGCCAGCAAGGGGACACCTAACACCGGGGAGCTGTTTTTT,CASKGTPNTGELFF
TRBJ1-2,14,-,-,TRBV11-2,TGTGCCAGCAGCTTCAGCCAAACAGGGTATGGCTACACCTTC,CASSFSQTGYGYTF
TRBJ2-5,15,few,TRBD2,TRBV2,TGTGCCAGCACCTTGTTAGCGGGAGGGCAAGAGACCCAGTACTTC,CASTLLAGGQETQYF
TRBJ1-1,11,-,-,TRBV30,TGTGCCTGGAGTGTAGGGGGTGAAGCTTTCTTT,CAWSVGGEAFF
TRBJ1-5,14,once,-,TRBV6-5,TGTGCCAGCAGTTATAATGGGGGGAATCAGCCCCAGCATTTT,CASSYNGGNQPQHF
TRBJ1-2,14,-,-,TRBV6-1,TGTGCCAGCAGTGAAGCAGGGGGGGCACGGGGCTACACCTTC,CASSEAGGARGYTF
TRBJ2-3,12,-,-,TRBV10-3,TGTGCCATCAGTGGCGGCGGAGATACGCAGTATTTT,CAISGGGDTQYF
TRBJ2-5,14,medium-sized,-,TRBV2,TGTGCCAGCATGGTACTAGACGGCCAACAGACCCAGTACTTC,CASMVLDGQQTQYF
TRBJ1-2,14,once,TRBD1,TRBV5-5,TGTGCCAGCAGCCAGGGGGACGCAGGGAGCGGCTACACCTTC,CASSQGDAGSGYTF
TRBJ2-1,17,-,TRBD2,TRBV7-9,TGTGCCAGCAGCCGGGGGGGACTAGCGGGCTCCTACAATGAGCAGTTCTTC,CASSRGGLAGSYNEQFF
TRBJ2-5,15,few,-,TRBV7-2,TGTGCCAGCAGCCCCTCCAGGGGGGTCCAGGAGACCCAGTACTTC,CASSPSRGVQETQYF
TRBJ2-3,18,-,TRBD2,TRBV2,TGTGCCAGCAGTGAAAGGACTAGCAGAGCCTTTGGCACAGATACGCAGTATTTT,CASSERTSRAFGTDTQYF
TRBJ2-1,14,once,TRBD2,TRBV30,TGTGCCTGGAGTAGCGGGAGGGCCCCCAATGAGCAGTTCTTC,CAWSSGRAPNEQFF
TRBJ1-4,14,-,-,TRBV6-1,TGTGCCAGCAGTGAAGGCACAGGGAGTGAAAAACTGTTTTTT,CASSEGTGSEKLFF
TRBJ1-2,14,-,TRBD1,TRBV27,TGTGCCAGCAGTTTGTCGACAGGGGGCTATGGCTACACCTTC,CASSLSTGGYGYTF
TRBJ2-3,12,-,-,TRBV6-6,TGTGCCAGCAGTTCTAGCACAGATACGCAGTATTTT,CASSSSTDTQYF
TRBJ2-1,13,-,-,TRBV2,TGTGCCAGCAGTGAAGGGCCGGAGGATGAGCAGTTCTTC,CASSEGPEDEQFF
TRBJ1-2,14,-,TRBD1,TRBV4-1,TGCGCCAGCAGCCAAGAAGACAGGGGTGTTGGCTACACCTTC,CASSQEDRGVGYTF
TRBJ1-4,14,-,TRBD1,TRBV5-4,TGTGCCAGCAGCTCGGGACAGCTGAATGAAAAACTGTTTTTT,CASSSGQLNEKLFF
TRBJ1-2,18,-,-,TRBV4-2,TGTGCCAGCAGCCCCAAGACCGGGACTCTTTTAGAAACTAGCGGCTACACCTTC,CASSPKTGTLLETSGYTF
TRBJ2-3,14,-,-,TRBV25-1,TGTGCCAGCAGTGCCCCTTTCCGCACAGATACGCAGTATTTT,CASSAPFRTDTQYF
TRBJ1-2,13,-,-,TRBV7-9,TGTGCCAGCAGCCCAAGAAGGGGCTATGGCTACACCTTC,CASSPRRGYGYTF
TRBJ1-2,14,-,-,TRBV10-3,TGTGCCATCAATCCGGTAGAGGGGGTCTATGGCTACACCTTC,CAINPVEGVYGYTF
TRBJ2-7,17,-,TRBD2,TRBV4-1,TGCGCCAGCAGCCAAGCTGGGTTGGTAGCGGGAGTTTACGAGCAGTACTTC,CASSQAGLVAGVYEQYF
TRBJ1-2,12,-,-,TRBV4-1,TGCGCCAGCAGCCAAGTCGGGTATGGCTACACCTTC,CASSQVGYGYTF
TRBJ2-7,15,-,TRBD2,TRBV5-1,TGCGCCAGCAGCTTGGCGGCGGGAGGGCCCCACGAGCAGTACTTC,CASSLAAGGPHEQYF
TRBJ2-1,15,-,TRBD2,TRBV6-4,TGTGCCAGCAGTGAGGGGACTAGCGGGAGCAATGAGCAGTTCTTC,CASSEGTSGSNEQFF
TRBJ2-2,14,once,TRBD1,TRBV30,TGTGCCTGGACGACAGGGTTTCACACCGGGGAGCTGTTTTTT,CAWTTGFHTGELFF
TRBJ2-7,14,-,TRBD2,TRBV19,TGTGCCAGTAGAGCGGGGTTGGGACCCTACGAGCAGTACTTC,CASRAGLGPYEQYF
TRBJ1-2,16,-,-,TRBV9,TGTGCCAGCAGCGCCCAGGGAGGAGGAGAGGACTATGGCTACACCTTC,CASSAQGGGEDYGYTF
TRBJ2-7,15,-,-,TRBV6-1,TGTGCCAGCAGTGAGTCCCCTGGGGGCACCTACGAGCAGTACTTC,CASSESPGGTYEQYF
TRBJ2-7,15,-,TRBD2,TRBV4-2,TGTGCCAGCAGCCAACCTAGCGGGAGGACCTACGAGCAGTACTTC,CASSQPSGRTYEQYF